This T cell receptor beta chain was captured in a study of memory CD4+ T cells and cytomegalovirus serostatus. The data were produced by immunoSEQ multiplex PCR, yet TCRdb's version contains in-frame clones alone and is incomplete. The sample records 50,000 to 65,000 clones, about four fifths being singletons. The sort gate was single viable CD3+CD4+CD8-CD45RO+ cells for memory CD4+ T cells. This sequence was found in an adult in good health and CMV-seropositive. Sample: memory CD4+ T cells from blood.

CDR3 nucleotide sequence: TGTGCCAGCAGCCGACAGGGGGCAACTAATGAAAAACTGTTTTTT. This gives the protein CASSRQGATNEKLFF. The chain recombines TRBV28 with TRBJ1-4; 9 bases are a match to TRBD1. V dropped 6 bases and J dropped 0; count of bases not matched to a gene: 2. The CDR3 spans 15 residues. Germline CDR1 MDHEN, CDR2 SYDVKM.